One and the same sample provided the 27 T cell receptor beta chains below, sequenced in a study of T-cell memory formation after mild COVID-19. One entry per CDR3 protein, called by TCRdb with MiXCR from the 5' RACE reads. Altogether 15,000 to 20,000 distinct CDR3 sequences are present, approximately 23% being singletons, with the ten largest covering 60%. The sequenced sample was PBMCs or a T cell subset sorted from them (not recorded which). These receptors came from a young man who had mild COVID-19 (a few samples of this study predate the infection). Cell type and time point are not known.

This rearrangement joins TRBV9 to TRBJ2-3, with TRBD2 matching over 7 bases. The germline V gene has CDR1 SGDLS and CDR2 YYNGEE. This CDR3 has 15 amino acids. J lost 2 bases, V lost 6 bases, and 9 bases had no gene match. The CDR3 DNA is TGTGCCAGCAACCTTGGAGCGGGGTACACAGATACGCAGTATTTT. Amino acids: CASNLGAGYTDTQYF.

V gene TRBV5-1 combines with J gene TRBJ2-7; 8 bases align to TRBD2. The V and J ends lost 1 base and 3 bases, in that order; junction bases with no gene match: 3. The CDR3 length is 14 residues. The germline gives CDR1 SGHRS, CDR2 YFSETQ. CDR3 bases: TGCGCCAGCAGCTTGCGCGGGGGGTACTACGAGCAGTACTTC. Amino acid sequence: CASSLRGGYYEQYF. The full variable domain, with the rest looked up from reference TRBV5-1 and TRBJ2-7, is KAGVTQTPRYLIKTRGQQVTLSCSPISGHRSVSWYQQTPGQGLQFLFEYFSETQRNKGNFPGRFSGRQFSNSRSEMNVSTLELGDSALYLCASSLRGGYYEQYFGPGTRLTVT.

This clonotype was seen only a few times. V is TRBV5-1 and J is TRBJ2-2; D gene uncertain. The CDR3 loop spans 11 amino acids. Germline values: CDR1 SGHRS, CDR2 YFSETQ. The V and J ends lost 5 bases and 4 bases respectively, with 3 bases between them. The CDR3 loop is CASRTTGELFF. CDR3 nucleotide sequence: TGCGCCAGCAGGACCACCGGGGAGCTGTTTTTT.

This clonotype was seen repeatedly, ten times or more. The gene calls are TRBV27 and TRBJ1-2; D is perhaps TRBD1 (6 bases). CDR3 length equals 14 residues. V lost 2 bases and J lost 4, with 11 bases in between. Germline assignment: CDR1 MNHEY and CDR2 SMNVEV (reference sequence). The DNA for the CDR3 is TGTGCCAGCAGTTTAGGAGGGGGGATCTATGGCTACACCTTC. It yields the protein CASSLGGGIYGYTF.

This clonotype has a single count. This clone may be a read error of a much larger clone one base away. The CDR3 sequence is CASSRGSSYLDKNIQYF. CDR3 nucleotide sequence: TGTGCCAGCAGCCGCGGGTCTTCCTATCTAGACAAAAACATTCAGTACTTC. The V gene is TRBV11-2, the J gene TRBJ2-4, with D possibly being TRBD2 (5 bases). The CDR3 sequence is 17 residues long. V was trimmed by 5 bases and J by 3 bases, leaving 20 bases between them. Germline loops: CDR1 SGHAT, CDR2 FQNNGV.

The sample holds many counts of this clonotype. V is TRBV11-2 and J is TRBJ1-1; 7 nucleotides line up with TRBD1. CDR1 and CDR2 from the germline V gene are SGHAT and FQNNGV. J lost 2 bases, V lost 4 bases, and 4 bases had no gene match. The CDR3 loop spans 14 amino acids. The CDR3 sequence is CASSSRGINTEAFF. The CDR3 DNA reads TGTGCCAGCAGCTCCAGGGGGATTAACACTGAAGCTTTCTTT.

This clonotype was detected many times. V is TRBV12-3 or TRBV12-4 and J is TRBJ1-2; no firm D call. The V gene lost 2 bases and the J gene lost 2 bases, with 6 bases spanning the gap. The CDR3 runs to 13 residues. CDR3: CASSLNINYGYTF. CDR3 sequence (DNA): TGTGCCAGCAGTTTAAACATCAACTATGGCTACACCTTC.

The sample holds many counts of this clonotype. This chain joins TRBV20-1 and TRBJ2-3, with D perhaps TRBD2 (6 bases). Germline CDR1 and CDR2: DFQATT and SNEGSKA (reference sequence). The ends were cut back, 3 bases at V and 4 bases at J, with 11 bases in the middle. CDR3 length equals 13 residues. The CDR3 sequence: CSASLSGPDTQYF. The CDR3 DNA follows: TGCAGTGCTAGTCTTAGCGGCCCAGATACGCAGTATTTT.

This clonotype was seen at least ten times. This chain joins TRBV7-9 and TRBJ2-5; the D is unclear. CDR1 SEHNR and CDR2 FQNEAQ come from the germline V gene (reference sequence). Deletions cut 3 bases from V and 2 bases from J, with 7 bases between. The CDR3 sequence is 13 residues long. The CDR3 sequence is CASSLKSQETQYF. DNA of the CDR3: TGTGCCAGCAGCTTGAAATCACAAGAGACCCAGTACTTC.

This clonotype was recorded a few times. V usage is TRBV18 and J usage is TRBJ2-7, with 8 positions matching TRBD1. Per the germline V gene, CDR1 is KGHSH and CDR2 is LQKENI. CDR3 length: 15 amino acids. The V gene end was trimmed by 3 bases and the J gene end by 5 bases; junction bases not matched to a gene: 9. The CDR3 sequence: CASSPFRTGPNEQYF. The CDR3 DNA follows: TGTGCCAGCTCACCCTTCCGGACAGGGCCCAACGAGCAGTACTTC.

This clonotype was observed a handful of times. The genes are TRBV4-1 and TRBJ2-7, with a tentative D call TRBD2 (6 bases). Germline V gives CDR1 MGHRA, CDR2 YSYEKL. This CDR3 region has 17 residues. V lost 1 base to trimming and J lost 4 bases, with 20 bases between them. The CDR3 reads CASSQGTRDSRIYEQYV. For the CDR3, the DNA is TGCGCCAGCAGCCAAGGAACACGGGACTCCCGCATATACGAGCAGTACGTC.

This clonotype was seen just once. The chain employs TRBV6-5 and TRBJ2-5; D may be TRBD2 (6 bases). The germline V gene encodes CDR1 MNHEY and CDR2 SVGAGI. This CDR3 is 14 amino acids long. Trimming stripped 1 base from V and 2 bases from J, with 8 bases between. CDR3 coding DNA: TGTGCCAGCAGTTACTTCAGCGGGCAAGAGACCCAGTACTTC. It yields the protein CASSYFSGQETQYF.

In this sample, this clonotype turned up many times. The rearrangement uses TRBV14 and TRBJ2-1; no clear D gene. From germline, CDR1 is SGHDN and CDR2 FVKESK. V gave up 0 bases and J gave up 7 bases, with 7 bases separating them. The CDR3 consists of 13 residues. The CDR3 nucleotides read TGTGCCAGCAGCCAAGATTTGGCAAATGAGCAGTTCTTC. Its translation: CASSQDLANEQFF.

The chain is built from TRBV4-3 and TRBJ2-7, with 14 nucleotides matching TRBD2. CDR1 and CDR2 from the germline V gene are LGHNA and YSLEER. The ends lost 0 bases at V and 2 bases at J; junction bases unmatched: 9. The CDR3 runs to 19 residues. This chain's CDR3 is CASSQDRGGLAGGTYEQYF. In DNA, the CDR3 is TGCGCCAGCAGCCAAGATCGAGGAGGACTAGCGGGAGGCACCTACGAGCAGTACTTC.

This chain links TRBV6-5 with TRBJ2-6; D ambiguous. V dropped 6 bases and J dropped 0 bases, with 3 bases sitting between them. The CDR3 extends over 13 amino acids. CDR1 is MNHEY, CDR2 SVGAGI, per germline. The CDR3 DNA reads as TGTGCCAGCAGCATCTCTGGGGCCAACGTCCTGACTTTC. Amino acids: CASSISGANVLTF.

This clonotype was counted ten times or more. This chain uses TRBV4-1 with TRBJ2-3, with unresolved D. The CDR3 has 14 residues. V lost 1 base to trimming and J lost 6 bases, with 11 bases between them. Germline assignment: CDR1 MGHRA and CDR2 YSYEKL. CDR3 amino acids: CASSQGVSWDTQYF. CDR3 DNA sequence: TGCGCCAGCAGCCAAGGAGTCTCTTGGGATACGCAGTATTTT.

V usage is TRBV6-2 or TRBV6-3 and J usage is TRBJ2-5; the match to TRBD1 covers 9 bases. CDR3 length: 12 residues. Germline V lookup: CDR1 MNHEY, CDR2 SVGEGT. Unmatched junction bases numbered 2, after V lost 5 bases and J lost 7 bases. For the CDR3, the DNA is TGTGCCAGCAGTGGACAGGGGAGGACCCAGTACTTC. Translated, it gives CASSGQGRTQYF.

This clonotype was picked up many times. The CDR3, as DNA: TGTGCCAGCAGTGACAGGGTACGGGACAATGAGCAGTTCTTC. Residues: CASSDRVRDNEQFF. This chain links TRBV5-5 with TRBJ2-1, with 7 bases that match TRBD1. The CDR3 has 14 amino acids. V was clipped by 5 bases and J by 5 bases; unmatched bases: 7. The germline V gene has CDR1 SGHKS and CDR2 YYEKEE (reference sequence).

This clonotype was observed at least ten times. The chain joins TRBV15 to TRBJ2-1, with D tentatively TRBD1 (6 bases). Between the trimmed V and J ends, which lost 3 bases and 12 bases, there was a span of 15 bases. The CDR3 is 13 residues long. Per the germline V gene, CDR1 is LNHNV and CDR2 is YYDKDF (reference sequence). The CDR3: CATSSSHTGWQFF. The CDR3 DNA reads TGTGCCACCAGCAGTTCACACACAGGGTGGCAGTTCTTC.

This clonotype came up many times. This chain links TRBV6-6 with TRBJ2-1; 9 bases are a match to TRBD2. CDR3 length: 16 residues. Looked up from germline, CDR1 is MNHNY and CDR2 is SVGAGI (reference sequence). V shed 5 bases and J 4 bases; nucleotides not matched to a gene: 9. The CDR3 region is CASSISAGGPYNEQFF. For the CDR3, the DNA is TGTGCCAGCAGTATCTCCGCGGGGGGGCCGTACAATGAGCAGTTCTTC.

This clonotype has at least ten counts. The chain has TRBV2 and TRBJ2-7, with D possibly being TRBD1 (6 bases). Trimming cost V 5 bases and J 3 bases, with 14 bases left between them. The germline gives CDR1 SNHLY, CDR2 FYNNEI. This CDR3 spans 14 amino acids. The CDR3 DNA follows: TGTGCCAGCAGTTCACAGGGAGTAGGCTACGAGCAGTACTTC. Residues: CASSSQGVGYEQYF.

This clonotype was recorded many times. One end of the junction is discordant with germline, which a read error may explain. V and J are TRBV5-1 and TRBJ2-6; possible D gene TRBD2, 6 bases. The germline gives CDR1 SGHRS, CDR2 YFSETQ. The CDR3 totals 17 residues. In DNA, the CDR3 is TGCGCCAGCAGATTGGGGGGTCCAAACTCTGGGGCCAACGTCCTGACTTTC. It specifies CASRLGGPNSGANVLTF.

This clonotype showed up many times. V gene TRBV4-2 combines with J gene TRBJ1-2, with TRBD1 identical over 8 bases. V was pared by 4 bases and J by 1 base, with 5 bases of the junction left unmatched. Germline CDR1 and CDR2: LGHNA and YNFKEQ. The CDR3 runs to 15 residues. The CDR3 region is CASSLRTGSNYGYTF. CDR3 nucleotides: TGTGCCAGCAGCCTTCGGACAGGGAGTAACTATGGCTACACCTTC.

The chain employs TRBV10-1 and TRBJ2-7; 9 bases agree with TRBD1. The CDR3 runs 16 residues. Germline V CDR1 and CDR2: WNHNN, SYGVQD (reference sequence). With V trimmed by 5 bases and J by 4 bases, 12 bases remained unmatched. The CDR3 spells CASSPRLGQGLYEQYF. CDR3 DNA sequence: TGCGCCAGCAGTCCGAGGCTGGGACAGGGTCTTTACGAGCAGTACTTC.

The chain uses TRBV5-6 and TRBJ2-7; possible D gene TRBD1, 6 bases. Trimming left V 0 bases short and J 0 bases short, with 13 bases between. CDR1 SGHDT and CDR2 YYEEEE come from the germline V gene. The CDR3 extends over 16 amino acids. CDR3 sequence reads: CASSLGPTGNSYEQYV. The CDR3 DNA reads TGTGCCAGCAGCTTGGGGCCGACAGGAAACTCCTACGAGCAGTACGTC.

This clonotype has a handful of counts. The genes are TRBV20-1 and TRBJ2-4; TRBD1 is a possible D gene (6 bases). This CDR3 contains 16 residues. Trimming removed 6 bases from V and 0 bases from J, with 18 bases in between. CDR1 and CDR2 (germline): DFQATT, SNEGSKA (reference sequence). CDR3 bases: TGCAGTGCCATCGCCGGGACACCCCTAGCCAAAAACATTCAGTACTTC. This encodes CSAIAGTPLAKNIQYF.

The chain recombines TRBV12-3 or TRBV12-4 with TRBJ2-7; 10 bases agree with TRBD2. The CDR3 loop spans 15 amino acids. V shed 3 bases and J 3 bases; nucleotides not matched to a gene: 5. CDR3 sequence (DNA): TGTGCCAGCAGTTTGCGGGCTAGCGGGGGCTACGAGCAGTACTTC. This translates into CASSLRASGGYEQYF.